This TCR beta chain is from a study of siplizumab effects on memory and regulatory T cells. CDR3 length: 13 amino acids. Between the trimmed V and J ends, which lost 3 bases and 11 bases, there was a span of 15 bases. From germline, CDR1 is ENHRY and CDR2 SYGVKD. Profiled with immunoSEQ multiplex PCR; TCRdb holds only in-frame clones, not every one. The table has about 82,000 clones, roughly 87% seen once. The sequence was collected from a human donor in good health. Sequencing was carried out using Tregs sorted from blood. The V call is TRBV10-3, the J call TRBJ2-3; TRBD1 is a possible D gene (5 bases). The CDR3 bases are TGTGCCATCAGTGATCTTCAGGGCTGGGGGCAGTATTTT. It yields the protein CAISDLQGWGQYF.